These T cell receptor beta chains were read from a single sample in a study of identical twins. Each CDR3 protein is one row after TCRdb ran MiXCR on the 5' RACE reads. The sample has hundreds of thousands of distinct CDR3 sequences; around 12% are singletons. These sequences were also reported in another study, on yellow fever vaccine responses in identical twins.

The sample consisted of PBMCs. Receptor source: a woman younger than 30 in good health. The CDR3 runs from the conserved cysteine through the conserved F or W. The D gene is left open where the match is weak.

J: TRBJ1-6; V: TRBV28; D: .; CDR3: CASSFGRFSPLHF
J: TRBJ1-6; V: TRBV7-2; D: .; CDR3: CASSLAAGDSSYNSPLHF
J: TRBJ2-1; V: TRBV27; D: .; CDR3: CASRDQGLYNEQFF
J: TRBJ1-4; V: TRBV7-6; D: TRBD1; CDR3: CASGLPGLRGGEKLFF
J: TRBJ1-2; V: TRBV4-1; D: .; CDR3: CASSPEGKGFYGYTF
J: TRBJ2-3; V: TRBV28; D: .; CDR3: CASSPGTLGDTQYF
J: TRBJ1-5; V: TRBV20-1; D: .; CDR3: CSARDPLGDKNNQPQHF
J: TRBJ2-5; V: TRBV20-1; D: TRBD2; CDR3: CSARATSGQYQETQYF
J: TRBJ2-1; V: TRBV7-9; D: .; CDR3: CASSLRSGPYNEQFF
J: TRBJ1-5; V: TRBV7-8; D: TRBD1; CDR3: CASRPDRGILGNQPQHF
J: TRBJ2-2; V: TRBV28; D: TRBD2; CDR3: CASSPTLVGKRGGLDTGELFF
J: TRBJ2-1; V: TRBV3-1; D: TRBD2; CDR3: CASSQDPPGLAGGYNEQFF
J: TRBJ2-2; V: TRBV10-3; D: TRBD1; CDR3: CATKTGDLNTGELFF
J: TRBJ2-1; V: TRBV18; D: TRBD1; CDR3: CATGGSETGAYNEQFF
J: TRBJ2-5; V: TRBV27; D: TRBD1; CDR3: CASSSSGTGEETQYF
J: TRBJ2-7; V: TRBV12-3/TRBV12-4; D: TRBD1; CDR3: CASSLGDRSYEQYF
J: TRBJ2-5; V: TRBV24-1; D: TRBD2; CDR3: CATSEAGLAGDQETQYF
J: TRBJ2-1; V: TRBV12-3/TRBV12-4; D: .; CDR3: CASSLSWWHEQFF